This T cell receptor beta chain was identified in a study of blood T cell repertoires in COVID-19. Study-level background: Both acute and convalescent COVID-19 samples were obtained from the United States, Italy and Spain. PBMCs, B-cell-depleted T cells, or T cells provided the cDNA or gDNA that made up the material.

Per the study methods: From reference gene primer amplification, estimates of nucleated cell counts were derived. Profiled with immunoSEQ multiplex PCR; TCRdb holds only in-frame clones, not every one. D and trimming were read from the DNA, whereas the V and J calls and clone size are those reported in that table. The sample has tens of thousands of clones; around 80% are singletons. The CDR3 spans 14 residues. Per the germline V gene, CDR1 is SGHVS and CDR2 is FQNEAQ. The ends were cut back, 2 bases at V and 5 bases at J, with 12 bases in the middle. The rearrangement joins TRBV7-8 to TRBJ1-1; the D gene is possibly TRBD1 (5 bases). Sequences were obtained from peripheral blood. The origin of this receptor is a man between 45 and 60 years old with active or convalescent COVID-19. DNA of the CDR3: TGTGCCAGCAGCTTATCAGAGGAGGGGACTGAAGCTTTCTTT. The encoded protein is CASSLSEEGTEAFF.